This TCR beta chain was captured in a study of cytomegalovirus exposure and HLA in healthy donors. Per germline, CDR1 SGHRS and CDR2 YFSETQ. CDR3 length: 16 amino acids. The V segment lost 2 bases and the J segment 0 bases; nucleotides outside the gene matches: 3. Researchers ran the PCR with 60 Vbeta and 13 Jbeta primers. Profiled with immunoSEQ multiplex PCR; TCRdb holds only in-frame clones, not every one. The sample records 90,000 to 120,000 clones, approximately 80% being singletons. This clone was observed a single time. The receptor was derived from a male donor in good health and CMV-seronegative. V usage is TRBV5-1 and J usage is TRBJ2-1; 9 bases line up with TRBD2. Sequencing was performed on PBMCs. CDR3 bases: TGCGCCAGCAGCTTAAATAGCGGGAGCTCCTACAATGAGCAGTTCTTC. Its translation: CASSLNSGSSYNEQFF.